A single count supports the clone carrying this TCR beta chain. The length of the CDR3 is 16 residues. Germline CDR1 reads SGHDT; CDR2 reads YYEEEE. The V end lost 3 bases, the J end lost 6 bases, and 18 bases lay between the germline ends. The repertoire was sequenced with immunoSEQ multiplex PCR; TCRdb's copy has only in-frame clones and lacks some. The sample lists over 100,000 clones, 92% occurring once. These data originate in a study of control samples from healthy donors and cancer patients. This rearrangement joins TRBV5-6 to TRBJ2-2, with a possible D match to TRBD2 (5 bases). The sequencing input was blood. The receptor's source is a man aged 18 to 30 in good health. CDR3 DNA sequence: TGTGCCAGCAGCTACTACGACTCCCAGAGGGCCGGGGAGCTGTTTTTT. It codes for CASSYYDSQRAGELFF.